One sample yielded the 8 T cell receptor beta chains listed below, sequenced in a study of cytomegalovirus exposure and HLA in healthy donors. PCR was performed using 60 Vbeta and 13 Jbeta primers. Here immunoSEQ multiplex PCR was the method, and the copy in TCRdb shows in-frame clones only, minus some. This sample has approximately 160,000 clones, with about 71% found just once. Sequencing was carried out using PBMCs. The receptors stem from a woman aged 40 to 49 in good health and CMV-seropositive.

In its sample, this clone was seen a few times. The chain recombines TRBV25-1 with TRBJ1-2; D gene uncertain. With 4 bases removed from V and 4 bases from J, the gap between germline ends came to 7 bases. This CDR3 region has 12 residues. The germline V gene has CDR1 MGHDK and CDR2 SYGVNS. The CDR3 nucleotides read TGTGCCAGCAGTGCCTACAGCTATGGCTACACCTTC. Residues: CASSAYSYGYTF.

This chain joins TRBV10-3 and TRBJ2-7; 10 nucleotides match TRBD1. V was pared by 6 bases and J by 5 bases, with 7 bases of the junction left unmatched. The CDR3 has 14 residues. The V gene's germline CDR1 is ENHRY and CDR2 SYGVKD. This CDR3 is CAIRAGTGVNEQYF. Here the CDR3 DNA reads TGTGCCATCAGGGCCGGGACAGGGGTCAACGAGCAGTACTTC.

The rearrangement uses TRBV5-1 and TRBJ2-5; a possible D gene is TRBD1 (6 bases). V was cut by 1 base and J by 2 bases, with 15 bases left in between. Germline CDR1 reads SGHRS; CDR2 reads YFSETQ. CDR3 length: 16 amino acids. The DNA for the CDR3 is TGCGCCAGCAGCTTGTCAGGGGCCCTCATTCAAGAGACCCAGTACTTC. Encoded protein: CASSLSGALIQETQYF.

The V and J genes are TRBV28 and TRBJ2-7; 15 bases line up with TRBD2. Losses at the gene ends were 4 bases for V and 5 bases for J; bases not matched to a gene: 12. CDR1 is MDHEN and CDR2 is SYDVKM in the germline V gene. The length of the CDR3 is 18 residues. The CDR3 reads CASSSPGLAGGPRNEQYF. DNA of the CDR3: TGTGCCAGCAGTTCTCCCGGACTAGCGGGAGGGCCAAGGAACGAGCAGTACTTC.

The chain recombines TRBV5-5 with TRBJ2-1, with 8 bases identical to TRBD2. CDR1 and CDR2 from the germline V gene are SGHKS and YYEKEE (reference sequence). Trimming at V came to 4 bases and at J to 5 bases, leaving 14 bases not matched to a gene. The CDR3 is 17 amino acids. The CDR3: CASSTVIAGRHNNEQFF. In DNA, the CDR3 is TGTGCCAGCAGCACCGTAATAGCGGGGAGGCATAACAATGAGCAGTTCTTC.

Here the CDR3 reads CASSLDRSSGNTIYF. In DNA form, the CDR3 reads TGTGCCAGCAGCTTAGACAGGAGCTCTGGAAACACCATATATTTT. This chain joins TRBV7-9 and TRBJ1-3; perhaps TRBD1 as D (5 bases). The CDR3 totals 15 residues. Trimming removed 1 base at V and 0 bases at J, with 7 bases between. Germline V CDR1 and CDR2: SEHNR, FQNEAQ (reference sequence).

The genes are TRBV6-5 and TRBJ2-2; D call uncertain. Looked up from germline, CDR1 is MNHEY and CDR2 is SVGAGI. Trimming pared 2 bases from V and 0 bases from J, leaving 10 bases between. CDR3 length: 16 residues. CDR3 nucleotide sequence: TGTGCCAGCAGTTACGGTGGGCCGGCGAACACCGGGGAGCTGTTTTTT. This gives the protein CASSYGGPANTGELFF.

The chain has TRBV28 and TRBJ2-1; 7 nucleotides agree with TRBD2. After removal of 5 bases from V and 8 bases from J, the junction contained 12 bases not matched to a gene. CDR1 and CDR2 from the germline V gene are MDHEN and SYDVKM. The CDR3 has 15 residues. CDR3 sequence (DNA): TGTGCCAGCAGTCAAACTCCAGGGAGGGTCTATGAGCAGTTCTTC. It is translated as CASSQTPGRVYEQFF.